This entry describes one T cell receptor beta chain. The target antigen is unknown. Each patient went into thyroid surgery without having received any treatment. This sample is part of a study of metastatic and nonmetastatic thyroid tumors. Study context: It was across blood and tumor or nodule tissue from malignant and benign thyroid patients that repertoires were compared.

As handled by the study authors: In papillary thyroid cancer, a distant-metastasis classifier was built using CDR3 differences across clinicopathological groups. TCRdb recomputed clones from the PCR reads via MiXCR. The V and J calls shown here were made by TCRdb, not taken from the authors' results. The sample carries about 19,000 clones, less than 35% recorded once. Findings and limits, study-wide: Across blood and tumor, TCR beta diversity in malignant thyroid tumors was reportedly significantly higher than in benign nodules.

The clonotype was recovered from a female donor with papillary thyroid cancer or a benign thyroid nodule (not recorded which). Some clones in this sample may be carry-over from other donors' samples. Material: adjacent normal tissue.

The CDR3 bases are TGTGCCAGCAGCTGGAGCGGGAGTAAGGGGGGAGATACGCAGTATTTT. This encodes CASSWSGSKGGDTQYF. The rearrangement joins TRBV11-2 to TRBJ2-3; 8 bases are shared with TRBD2. Looked up from germline, CDR1 is SGHAT and CDR2 is FQNNGV. The CDR3 spans 16 residues. V gave up 4 bases and J gave up 5 bases; unmatched junction bases: 11.